These 28 T cell receptor beta chains were sequenced from one sample in a study of PD-1 blockade in classical Hodgkin lymphoma. Profiling relied on immunoSEQ multiplex PCR, and the TCRdb table lists in-frame clones only, not all of them. The sample lists just over 7,000 clones; roughly 86% were seen once. Every patient had relapsed following autologous stem cell transplantation, and cohorts differed in brentuximab vedotin exposure. The material was peripheral blood mononuclear cells (PBMCs), obtained at baseline. These receptors were collected from a human donor with classical Hodgkin lymphoma.

The chain combines TRBV10-1 with TRBJ2-2; possibly TRBD2 for D (5 bases). The length of the CDR3 is 15 residues. CDR1 WNHNN and CDR2 SYGVQD come from the germline V gene (reference sequence). Trimming removed 4 bases at V and 4 bases at J, with 13 bases between. The CDR3 loop is CASSATSRGTGELFF. CDR3 bases: TGCGCCAGCAGTGCGACGTCCCGGGGCACCGGGGAGCTGTTTTTT.

The chain uses TRBV4-3 and TRBJ2-1; the match to TRBD1 covers 8 bases. Trimming took 5 bases from V and 0 from J; bases not matched to a gene: 3. The CDR3 spans 15 residues. The germline V gene encodes CDR1 LGHNA and CDR2 YSLEER. The CDR3 is CASSADRDSYNEQFF. CDR3 in DNA: TGCGCCAGCAGCGCGGACAGGGACTCCTACAATGAGCAGTTCTTC.

By share of the sample, this clone is medium-sized. The chain uses TRBV6-5 and TRBJ1-2, with D possibly matching TRBD1 (5 bases). V lost 5 bases and J lost 4, with 17 bases in between. CDR3 length equals 15 residues. The germline V gene has CDR1 MNHEY and CDR2 SVGAGI. CDR3 sequence reads: CASSQFTGTSYGYTF. CDR3 DNA: TGTGCCAGCAGTCAGTTCACAGGAACATCCTATGGCTACACCTTC.

J is TRBJ2-7 and V is TRBV18; D may be TRBD2 (5 bases). Germline assignment: CDR1 KGHSH and CDR2 LQKENI. The CDR3 is 13 amino acids. Trimming shortened V by 4 bases and J by 4 bases, and 11 bases separated the two germline ends. In DNA, the CDR3 is TGTGCCAGCTCACTGAATCCGGGATACGAGCAGTACTTC. This encodes CASSLNPGYEQYF.

The chain uses TRBV30 and TRBJ2-7, with 7 bases that match TRBD2. The trim removed 0 bases at V and 7 bases at J, leaving 12 bases unmatched. The CDR3 totals 15 residues. Germline-derived CDR1 and CDR2 are GTSNPN and SVGIG (reference sequence). The CDR3 protein is CAWSVIGGSSLEQYF. In DNA, the CDR3 is TGTGCCTGGAGTGTGATTGGCGGGAGTTCCCTGGAGCAGTACTTC.

The chain recombines TRBV18 with TRBJ2-5; TRBD1 might be the D (6 bases). The ends were cut back, 3 bases at V and 1 base at J, with 12 bases in the middle. Germline V CDR1 and CDR2: KGHSH, LQKENI. The CDR3 spans 15 residues. The CDR3 DNA sequence: TGTGCCAGCTCACCCCTGGGGACACTCCAAGAGACCCAGTACTTC. This codes for CASSPLGTLQETQYF.

Only one count was recorded for this clone. The chain has TRBV4-1 and TRBJ2-7, with a possible D match to TRBD2 (5 bases). The CDR3 is made up of 15 amino acids. From germline, CDR1 is MGHRA and CDR2 YSYEKL. V was shortened by 0 bases and J by 0 bases, with 9 bases between the two germline ends. CDR3: CASSQELDDSYEQYF. The DNA of the CDR3 is TGCGCCAGCAGCCAAGAACTAGATGACTCCTACGAGCAGTACTTC.

The genes are TRBV9 and TRBJ2-2; possibly TRBD2 for D (6 bases). Germline-derived CDR1 and CDR2 are SGDLS and YYNGEE. The CDR3 consists of 16 residues. V lost 0 bases, J lost 8 bases, and 17 bases lay in between. In DNA form, the CDR3 reads TGTGCCAGCAGCGTAGGTTCGGGGGAGTTGGCGGGGGAGCTGTTTTTT. Its translation is CASSVGSGELAGELFF.

This clone was seen a single time. The chain couples TRBV6-6 to TRBJ2-7, with unresolved D. Trimming pared 8 bases from V and 6 bases from J, leaving 14 bases between. The CDR3 runs to 12 residues. CDR1 MNHNY and CDR2 SVGAGI come from the germline V gene (reference sequence). The CDR3 loop reads CASEGLGSEQYF. In nucleotides, the CDR3 is TGTGCCAGCGAAGGGTTGGGCAGCGAGCAGTACTTC.

The chain combines TRBV4-1 with TRBJ2-7; 12 nucleotides line up with TRBD2. Trimming removed 1 base from V and 1 base from J; junction bases left unmatched: 5. The CDR3 totals 17 residues. Germline values: CDR1 MGHRA, CDR2 YSYEKL. The CDR3 sequence: CASSQGLAGGPSYEQYF. The CDR3 DNA sequence: TGCGCCAGCAGCCAAGGGCTAGCGGGAGGGCCTTCCTACGAGCAGTACTTC.

The rearrangement uses TRBV27 and TRBJ2-7; D is unresolved. Germline lookup yields CDR1 MNHEY and CDR2 SMNVEV (reference sequence). The CDR3 runs to 16 residues. The V gene lost 3 bases and the J gene lost 1 base, with 16 bases spanning the gap. The chain's CDR3 is CASSFFRGPRSYEQYF. CDR3 coding DNA: TGTGCCAGCAGTTTTTTTCGAGGTCCTAGGTCCTACGAGCAGTACTTC.

The chain links TRBV5-1 to TRBJ1-1; no reliable D call. Trimming shortened V by 1 base and J by 7 bases, and 8 bases separated the two germline ends. The CDR3 sequence is 12 residues long. Germline V gene lookup returns CDR1 SGHRS and CDR2 YFSETQ. The CDR3 DNA follows: TGCGCCAGCAGCTTGTACAGTAGTGAAGCTTTCTTT. Protein sequence: CASSLYSSEAFF.

This chain connects TRBV6-1 to TRBJ2-1, with D unclear. Deletions cut 2 bases from V and 8 bases from J, with 16 bases between. Per germline, CDR1 MNHNS and CDR2 SASEGT. The CDR3 sequence is 15 residues long. CDR3: CASSEIRARAYEQFF. Here the CDR3 DNA reads TGTGCCAGCAGTGAAATCCGGGCCCGGGCCTATGAGCAGTTCTTC.

The chain joins TRBV19 to TRBJ2-7; the match to TRBD2 covers 11 bases. The CDR3 extends over 14 amino acids. In germline, CDR1 is LNHDA, CDR2 SQIVND (reference sequence). Trimming took 5 bases from V and 4 from J; bases not matched to a gene: 4. The CDR3 region is CASSVASGRYEQYF. In DNA form, the CDR3 reads TGTGCCAGTAGTGTCGCTAGCGGGAGGTACGAGCAGTACTTC. Filled out from reference TRBV19 and TRBJ2-7, the complete variable domain reads DGGITQSPKYLFRKEGQNVTLSCEQNLNHDAMYWYRQDPGQGLRLIYYSQIVNDFQKGDIAEGYSVSREKKESFPLTVTSAQKNPTAFYLCASSVASGRYEQYFGPGTRLTVT.

The chain couples TRBV7-6 to TRBJ2-7; weak D call: TRBD1 (6 bases). The length of the CDR3 is 12 residues. Per the germline V gene, CDR1 is SGHVS and CDR2 is FNYEAQ. V gave up 3 bases and J gave up 6 bases, with 9 bases separating them. This CDR3 reads CASSFPGAEQYF. The CDR3, as DNA: TGTGCCAGCAGCTTTCCAGGGGCCGAGCAGTACTTC.

The chain combines TRBV28 with TRBJ1-3; D perhaps matches TRBD1 (5 bases). Deletions cut 6 bases from V and 5 bases from J, with 20 bases between. The germline gives CDR1 MDHEN, CDR2 SYDVKM. The CDR3 sequence is 16 residues long. The chain's CDR3 is CASRENQGSFRNTIYF. DNA of the CDR3: TGTGCCAGCAGGGAGAATCAGGGATCCTTCAGAAACACCATATATTTT.

This sequence joins TRBV18 and TRBJ1-5, with unresolved D. The germline CDR1 and CDR2 sequences are KGHSH and LQKENI. CDR3 length: 16 amino acids. V gave up 2 bases and J gave up 4 bases, with 15 bases separating them. The CDR3 loop is CASSPSSSLSNQPQHF. The CDR3 DNA follows: TGTGCCAGCTCACCAAGTAGCAGTCTAAGTAATCAGCCCCAGCATTTT.

This clone occurred once. The chain links TRBV19 to TRBJ1-1; no reliable D call. This CDR3 region has 13 residues. From germline, CDR1 is LNHDA and CDR2 SQIVND (reference sequence). Between the trimmed V and J ends, which lost 2 bases and 6 bases, there was a span of 10 bases. The CDR3 sequence is CASSISGFSEAFF. In DNA form, the CDR3 reads TGTGCCAGTAGTATATCTGGGTTCTCTGAAGCTTTCTTT. The whole variable domain, remainder taken from reference TRBV19 and TRBJ1-1, is DGGITQSPKYLFRKEGQNVTLSCEQNLNHDAMYWYRQDPGQGLRLIYYSQIVNDFQKGDIAEGYSVSREKKESFPLTVTSAQKNPTAFYLCASSISGFSEAFFGQGTRLTVV.

This chain joins TRBV19 and TRBJ2-6; tentative D call: TRBD2 (6 bases). Per the germline V gene, CDR1 is LNHDA and CDR2 is SQIVND (reference sequence). With 0 bases removed from V and 5 bases from J, the gap between germline ends came to 8 bases. The CDR3 length is 15 residues. The CDR3 nucleotides are TGTGCCAGTAGTATAGAGGGGGGTTGGGCCAACGTCCTGACTTTC. Its protein is CASSIEGGWANVLTF.

V and J are TRBV5-4 and TRBJ2-6; no definite D call. Germline-derived CDR1 and CDR2 are SGHNT and YYREEE (reference sequence). V gave up 0 bases and J gave up 0 bases, with 7 bases separating them. The CDR3 length is 16 residues. In nucleotides, the CDR3 is TGTGCCAGCAGCTTGGGATCAGTCTCTGGGGCCAACGTCCTGACTTTC. Its translation is CASSLGSVSGANVLTF.

This clone is labeled medium-sized. V is TRBV7-9 and J is TRBJ1-4; weak D call: TRBD1 (5 bases). CDR3 length equals 14 residues. Germline CDR1 and CDR2: SEHNR and FQNEAQ (reference sequence). Trimming cost V 5 bases and J 3 bases, with 10 bases left between them. The CDR3 sequence is CASSPQGSNEKLFF. The CDR3 DNA follows: TGTGCCAGCAGCCCCCAGGGATCTAATGAAAAACTGTTTTTT.

The chain uses TRBV19 and TRBJ1-4; no definite D call. Germline CDR1 is LNHDA and CDR2 is SQIVND (reference sequence). The CDR3 consists of 17 residues. The V gene lost 2 bases and the J gene lost 0 bases, with 13 bases spanning the gap. CDR3 coding DNA: TGTGCCAGTAGTATATCGTTCGGGGAGGCAACTAATGAAAAACTGTTTTTT. It specifies CASSISFGEATNEKLFF. The full variable domain, rest sourced from reference TRBV19 and TRBJ1-4, is DGGITQSPKYLFRKEGQNVTLSCEQNLNHDAMYWYRQDPGQGLRLIYYSQIVNDFQKGDIAEGYSVSREKKESFPLTVTSAQKNPTAFYLCASSISFGEATNEKLFFGSGTQLSVL.

This clone was seen only once. The J gene is TRBJ2-4, the V gene TRBV7-9; D may match TRBD1 or TRBD2 (5 bases each). The length of the CDR3 is 14 residues. The germline V and J ends were trimmed by 6 bases and 8 bases, with 17 bases remaining between them. The germline CDR1 and CDR2 sequences are SEHNR and FQNEAQ (reference sequence). In DNA form, the CDR3 reads TGTGCCAGCAGAGCCGAGGGGTTTACCCACATTCAGTACTTC. Translated, it gives CASRAEGFTHIQYF.

V is TRBV6-6 and J is TRBJ2-3; 13 positions match TRBD2. Germline CDR1 is MNHNY and CDR2 is SVGAGI (reference sequence). The junction had 7 bases not matched to a gene; V was cut back by 7 bases and J by 3 bases. The CDR3 consists of 16 residues. The CDR3, as DNA: TGTGCCAGCAAAGCCGGGACTAGCGGGGTGACAGATACGCAGTATTTT. This codes for CASKAGTSGVTDTQYF.

J is TRBJ2-1 and V is TRBV5-1; D tentatively fits TRBD1 or TRBD2 (7 bases each). There are 13 residues in the CDR3. Trimming stripped 1 base from V and 9 bases from J, with 11 bases between. The V gene's germline CDR1 is SGHRS and CDR2 YFSETQ. The CDR3 nucleotides are TGCGCCAGCAGCTTGTCAGGGGGGGTTGAGCAGTTCTTC. Translation: CASSLSGGVEQFF.

This clone was counted once. The chain carries TRBV28 and TRBJ2-7; D unresolved. The CDR3 has 11 residues. V lost 5 bases and J 5 bases, leaving 7 bases between the germline ends. Germline loops: CDR1 MDHEN, CDR2 SYDVKM. The CDR3 nucleotides are TGTGCCAGCAGTCGGACGGACGAGCAGTACTTC. Translated: CASSRTDEQYF.

This clone was seen more than once but under ten times. The chain has TRBV6-5 and TRBJ1-2, with 10 bases fitting TRBD1. This CDR3 spans 15 amino acids. Trimming at V came to 5 bases and at J to 5 bases, leaving 8 bases not matched to a gene. CDR1 MNHEY and CDR2 SVGAGI come from the germline V gene. CDR3: CASSGDRGQDYGYTF. CDR3 bases: TGTGCCAGCAGTGGCGACAGGGGGCAGGATTATGGCTACACCTTC.

This chain connects TRBV2 to TRBJ1-1; no clear D. Trimming pared 1 base from V and 0 bases from J, leaving 3 bases between. In germline, CDR1 is SNHLY, CDR2 FYNNEI. The CDR3 has 13 residues. The CDR3 sequence: CASSEGVNTEAFF. As DNA, the CDR3 is TGTGCCAGCAGTGAAGGAGTGAACACTGAAGCTTTCTTT.